One sample yielded the 10 T cell receptor beta chains listed below, sequenced in a study of T cells in Graves' hyperthyroidism and ophthalmopathy. Template material for amplifying TCR beta CDR3 regions consisted of RNA transcripts. The HTBI set primed first-round TCR CDR3 RT-PCR. TCRdb reanalysed the multiplex PCR reads using MiXCR and keeps one entry per CDR3 protein. Of around 610,000 distinct CDR3 sequences listed, 14% to 15% are singletons. Sequencing was carried out using blood. Source of these receptors: a woman aged 40-49 years with Graves' ophthalmopathy.

This clonotype was counted at least ten times. This sequence joins TRBV28 and TRBJ1-5; 9 nucleotides align to TRBD1. CDR3 length equals 15 residues. Per the germline V gene, CDR1 is MDHEN and CDR2 is SYDVKM. Germline trimming cut 5 bases from V and 6 bases from J; bases unmatched to any gene: 8. CDR3 residues: CASSVGQGYRQPQHF. CDR3 nucleotides: TGTGCCAGCAGTGTAGGACAGGGGTATCGTCAGCCCCAGCATTTT.

This clonotype was seen at least ten times. This chain links TRBV20-1 with TRBJ2-5, with TRBD2 matching over 8 bases. Germline values: CDR1 DFQATT, CDR2 SNEGSKA (reference sequence). Trimming at V came to 2 bases and at J to 2 bases, leaving 4 bases not matched to a gene. The CDR3 length is 14 residues. Written as DNA, the CDR3 is TGCAGTGCTAGACGTAGCGGGGCTCAAGAGACCCAGTACTTC. Its protein is CSARRSGAQETQYF.

In its sample, this clonotype was seen once. The gene calls are TRBV11-2 and TRBJ2-7, with 9 bases lining up with TRBD2. The CDR3 extends over 15 amino acids. Germline V gene lookup returns CDR1 SGHAT and CDR2 FQNNGV. V trimming: 6 bases; J trimming: 3 bases; junction bases outside the gene matches: 9. CDR3 bases: TGTGCCAGCAGTTATATAGCGGGAGCACACTACGAGCAGTACTTC. Residues: CASSYIAGAHYEQYF. The complete variable domain, with remaining parts taken from reference TRBV11-2 and TRBJ2-7, reads EAGVAQSPRYKIIEKRQSVAFWCNPISGHATLYWYQQILGQGPKLLIQFQNNGVVDDSQLPKDRFSAERLKGVDSTLKIQPAKLEDSAVYLCASSYIAGAHYEQYFGPGTRLTVT.

There are many counts of this clonotype. This sequence joins TRBV11-2 and TRBJ2-7, with D possibly matching TRBD2 (5 bases). Germline CDR1 is SGHAT and CDR2 is FQNNGV. The CDR3 loop spans 13 amino acids. Trimming took 3 bases from V and 2 from J, leaving 8 bases between them. CDR3 nucleotide sequence: TGTGCCAGCAGCTTCACGGAGGCCTACGAGCAGTACTTC. Protein: CASSFTEAYEQYF.

This clonotype was seen many times. CDR3 sequence: CASSPGLAGHGYEQYF. In nucleotides, the CDR3 is TGTGCCAGCAGTCCGGGACTAGCGGGGCATGGCTACGAGCAGTACTTC. This sequence joins TRBV6-2 or TRBV6-3 and TRBJ2-7; TRBD2 aligns across 13 bases. V was clipped by 5 bases and J by 3 bases; unmatched bases: 7. This CDR3 has 16 residues. Germline CDR1 and CDR2: MNHEY and SVGEGT.

V and J are TRBV5-1 and TRBJ1-1, with no clear D. Germline-derived CDR1 and CDR2 are SGHRS and YFSETQ. Trimming removed 1 base at V and 1 base at J, with 17 bases between. CDR3 size: 17 residues. The CDR3, as DNA: TGCGCCAGCAGCTTGATTAGCATTAGACTTTCGAACACTGAAGCTTTCTTT. Translated: CASSLISIRLSNTEAFF.

The sample holds one count of this clonotype. The chain has TRBV12-3 or TRBV12-4 and TRBJ1-1; D gene uncertain. Trimming took off 5 bases at V and 1 base at J, with 11 bases between the two ends. The CDR3 covers 14 residues. The CDR3 is CASSPLNSNTEAFF. CDR3 DNA: TGTGCCAGCAGTCCCCTAAACTCGAACACTGAAGCTTTCTTT.

This clonotype was counted many times. The CDR3 DNA reads as TGCGCCAGCAGCTTGGGGGCATGGGGGGAAAAACTGTTTTTT. Encoded protein: CASSLGAWGEKLFF. This chain uses TRBV5-1 with TRBJ1-4, with a tentative D call TRBD1 (5 bases). The CDR3 extends over 14 amino acids. Germline values: CDR1 SGHRS, CDR2 YFSETQ. The V end lost 0 bases, the J end lost 8 bases, and 11 bases lay between the germline ends.

In its sample, this clonotype was seen many times. V gene TRBV7-9 combines with J gene TRBJ2-7; 12 nucleotides agree with TRBD2. The CDR3 spans 16 residues. Unmatched junction bases numbered 9, after V lost 6 bases and J lost 3 bases. Germline V CDR1 and CDR2: SEHNR, FQNEAQ (reference sequence). CDR3 nucleotide sequence: TGTGCCAGCAGTCACCAAGCGACTAGCGGGAGCTACGAGCAGTACTTC. It translates to CASSHQATSGSYEQYF.

This clonotype appeared many times. The rearrangement joins TRBV12-3 or TRBV12-4 to TRBJ2-5; 10 bases match TRBD2. V gave up 7 bases and J gave up 5 bases; unmatched junction bases: 10. CDR3 size: 15 residues. In DNA form, the CDR3 reads TGTGCCAGCACCCCAGCGGGAGGGTCCGGGGAGACCCAGTACTTC. Translated, it gives CASTPAGGSGETQYF.